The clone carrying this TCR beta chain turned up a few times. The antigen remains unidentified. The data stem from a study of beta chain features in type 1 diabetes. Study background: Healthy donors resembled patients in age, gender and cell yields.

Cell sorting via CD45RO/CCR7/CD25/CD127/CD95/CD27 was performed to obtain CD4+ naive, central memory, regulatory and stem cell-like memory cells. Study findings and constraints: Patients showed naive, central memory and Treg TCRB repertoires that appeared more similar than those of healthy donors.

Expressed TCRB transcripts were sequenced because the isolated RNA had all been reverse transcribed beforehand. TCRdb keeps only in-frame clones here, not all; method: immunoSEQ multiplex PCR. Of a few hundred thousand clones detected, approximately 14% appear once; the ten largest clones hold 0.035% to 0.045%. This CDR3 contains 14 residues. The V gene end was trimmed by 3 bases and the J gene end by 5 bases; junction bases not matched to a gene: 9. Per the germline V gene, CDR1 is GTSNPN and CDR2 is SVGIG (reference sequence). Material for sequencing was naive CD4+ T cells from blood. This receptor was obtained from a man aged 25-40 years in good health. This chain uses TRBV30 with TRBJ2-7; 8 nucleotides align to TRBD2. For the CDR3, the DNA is TGTGCCTGGAGCCGTAGCGGGGTTCTGAACGAGCAGTACGTC. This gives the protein CAWSRSGVLNEQYV.